The 25 T cell receptor beta chains below all came from one sample that was sequenced in a study of blood T cell repertoires in COVID-19. Assay used: immunoSEQ multiplex PCR; TCRdb lists only in-frame clones, some missing. Of roughly 250,000 clones listed, about 79% are singletons. Sequenced: peripheral blood. These receptors were obtained from a woman older than 75 with acute or convalescent COVID-19.

This clone has only one observation. The chain has TRBV4-1 and TRBJ1-4, with 7 bases identical to TRBD1. In germline, CDR1 is MGHRA, CDR2 YSYEKL. Trimming took 4 bases from V and 7 from J; bases not matched to a gene: 15. CDR3 length: 17 residues. CDR3 residues: CASSPLFFHDRAEKLFF. CDR3 bases: TGCGCCAGCAGCCCCCTTTTTTTCCATGACAGGGCTGAAAAACTGTTTTTT.

In this sample, this clone turned up once. A read error may account for a junction end that differs from germline. This chain connects TRBV7-7 to TRBJ2-5, with TRBD2 matching over 13 bases. The CDR3 is 16 amino acids. CDR1 is SSHAT and CDR2 is FNYEAQ in the germline V gene (reference sequence). The CDR3 DNA follows: TGTGCTAGCAGCCACGGACTAGCGGGGGACCAAGAGACCCAGTACTTC. The encoded protein is CASSHGLAGDQETQYF.

The V and J genes are TRBV3-1 (or the pseudogene TRBV3-2) and TRBJ1-6, with 7 bases fitting TRBD1. CDR1 is LGHDT and CDR2 is YNNKEL in the germline V gene (reference sequence). V was pared by 7 bases and J by 9 bases, with 9 bases of the junction left unmatched. The CDR3 runs 14 residues. The CDR3 protein is CASNQGQLPSPLHF. As DNA, the CDR3 is TGTGCCAGCAACCAGGGACAGCTCCCTTCACCCCTCCACTTT.

V usage is TRBV7-2 and J usage is TRBJ2-7; D gene unclear. Germline values: CDR1 SGHTA, CDR2 FQGNSA. The germline V and J ends were trimmed by 2 bases and 7 bases, with 9 bases remaining between them. The CDR3 extends over 12 amino acids. The CDR3 here is CASSLRRKEQYF. Written as DNA, the CDR3 is TGTGCCAGCAGCTTAAGGAGAAAAGAGCAGTACTTC.

The sample holds a few counts of this clone. V is TRBV7-3 and J is TRBJ1-4; 9 bases fit TRBD1. This CDR3 comprises 15 residues. CDR1 and CDR2 from the germline V gene are SGHTA and FQGTGA. With V trimmed by 4 bases and J by 8 bases, 8 bases remained unmatched. This CDR3 reads CASSSTGGAGEKLFF. The CDR3, as DNA: TGTGCCAGCAGCTCAACAGGGGGCGCGGGGGAAAAACTGTTTTTT. Complete variable domain (other parts from reference TRBV7-3 and TRBJ1-4): GAGVSQTPSNKVTEKGKYVELRCDPISGHTALYWYRQSLGQGPEFLIYFQGTGAADDSGLPNDRFFAVRPEGSVSTLKIQRTERGDSAVYLCASSSTGGAGEKLFFGSGTQLSVL.

The CDR3: CASSLGGLVQETQYF. In DNA form, the CDR3 reads TGTGCCAGCAGCTTAGGAGGACTAGTCCAAGAGACCCAGTACTTC. V usage is TRBV11-2 and J usage is TRBJ2-5; 7 bases line up with TRBD2. Germline loops: CDR1 SGHAT, CDR2 FQNNGV. The CDR3 length is 15 residues. V lost 1 base to trimming and J lost 1 base; unmatched junction nucleotides: 3.

The V and J genes are TRBV28 and TRBJ1-5, with D perhaps TRBD1 (6 bases). The V gene's germline CDR1 is MDHEN and CDR2 SYDVKM. The CDR3 spans 15 residues. The ends were cut back, 2 bases at V and 0 bases at J, with 8 bases in the middle. CDR3 bases: TGTGCCAGCAGTTTAGGGGGCAATAGCAATCAGCCCCAGCATTTT. Translating it yields CASSLGGNSNQPQHF.

The rearrangement uses TRBV11-2 and TRBJ1-1, with TRBD1 as a possible D gene (6 bases). Trimming cost V 0 bases and J 9 bases, with 11 bases left between them. The germline V gene has CDR1 SGHAT and CDR2 FQNNGV. The CDR3 runs 13 residues. DNA for the CDR3: TGTGCCAGCAGCTTAGATAGAGGACAGAAAGCTTTCTTT. Its translation: CASSLDRGQKAFF.

This chain connects TRBV4-1 to TRBJ2-7, with a weak D call TRBD2 (6 bases). Germline assignment: CDR1 MGHRA and CDR2 YSYEKL. Trimming took 1 base from V and 6 from J, leaving 22 bases between them. The CDR3 has 17 amino acids. Here the CDR3 reads CASSQGHGVLALSEQYF. The CDR3 nucleotides read TGCGCCAGCAGCCAAGGTCATGGAGTTCTAGCGTTAAGCGAGCAGTACTTC.

J is TRBJ2-3 and V is TRBV6-5; 8 bases line up with TRBD2. Germline CDR1 and CDR2: MNHEY and SVGAGI. The CDR3 consists of 15 residues. Germline trimming cut 10 bases from V and 3 bases from J; bases unmatched to any gene: 12. Here the CDR3 reads CATAQGTRPTDTQYF. In DNA, the CDR3 is TGTGCCACGGCCCAGGGGACTAGACCGACAGATACGCAGTATTTT.

The gene calls are TRBV5-8 and TRBJ2-6; 9 nucleotides agree with TRBD1. Germline V gene lookup returns CDR1 SGHTS and CDR2 YDEGEE. Trimming removed 0 bases from V and 3 bases from J; junction bases left unmatched: 1. The CDR3 is 16 residues long. The CDR3 nucleotides read TGTGCCAGCAGCTTGGGGACAGGGGTTGGGGCCAACGTCCTGACTTTC. This sequence encodes CASSLGTGVGANVLTF.

The chain employs TRBV28 and TRBJ1-4, with D unresolved. Per germline, CDR1 MDHEN and CDR2 SYDVKM. The length of the CDR3 is 16 residues. Between the trimmed V and J ends, which lost 5 bases and 2 bases, there was a span of 15 bases. For the CDR3, the DNA is TGTGCCAGCAGTCTACGAATCTTCGGGACTAATGAAAAACTGTTTTTT. The encoded protein is CASSLRIFGTNEKLFF.

The chain uses TRBV7-9 and TRBJ1-1; D gene uncertain. CDR1 is SEHNR and CDR2 is FQNEAQ in the germline V gene (reference sequence). V was cut by 3 bases and J by 4 bases, with 15 bases left in between. The length of the CDR3 is 15 residues. CDR3: CASSLRGGMSTEAFF. The CDR3 coding sequence is TGTGCCAGCAGCTTGAGAGGAGGGATGAGCACTGAAGCTTTCTTT.

This sequence joins TRBV9 and TRBJ2-7; no clear D gene. The V and J ends lost 0 bases and 6 bases respectively, with 10 bases between them. Germline loops: CDR1 SGDLS, CDR2 YYNGEE. CDR3 length equals 13 residues. This CDR3 reads CASSVALGAEQYF. The CDR3 nucleotides are TGTGCCAGCAGCGTAGCTTTGGGCGCCGAGCAGTACTTC.

The V gene is TRBV5-4, the J gene TRBJ1-2, with D tentatively TRBD1 (5 bases). The CDR3 is 16 residues long. V was shortened by 0 bases and J by 0 bases, with 12 bases between the two germline ends. From germline, CDR1 is SGHNT and CDR2 YYREEE (reference sequence). Here the CDR3 DNA reads TGTGCCAGCAGCTTGGGAGGGCGGGGGGCTAACTATGGCTACACCTTC. Translated: CASSLGGRGANYGYTF.

In this sample, this clone turned up a few times. The rearrangement joins TRBV28 to TRBJ1-5, with 8 positions matching TRBD1. In germline, CDR1 is MDHEN, CDR2 SYDVKM. The CDR3 is made up of 16 amino acids. The ends lost 0 bases at V and 6 bases at J; junction bases unmatched: 7. CDR3 loop: CASSLWSTGAGQPQHF. The DNA for the CDR3 is TGTGCCAGCAGTTTATGGTCGACAGGGGCCGGTCAGCCCCAGCATTTT.

CDR3 DNA sequence: TGTGCCAGTAGTTTCCAGACAGGGGCCTATAGCAATCAGCCCCAGCATTTT. This encodes CASSFQTGAYSNQPQHF. The rearrangement joins TRBV19 to TRBJ1-5; TRBD1 matches at 8 bases. CDR1 and CDR2 from the germline V gene are LNHDA and SQIVND (reference sequence). The CDR3 consists of 17 residues. Trimming removed 5 bases from V and 0 bases from J; junction bases left unmatched: 9. Filled out from reference TRBV19 and TRBJ1-5, the complete variable domain reads DGGITQSPKYLFRKEGQNVTLSCEQNLNHDAMYWYRQDPGQGLRLIYYSQIVNDFQKGDIAEGYSVSREKKESFPLTVTSAQKNPTAFYLCASSFQTGAYSNQPQHFGDGTRLSIL.

The genes are TRBV25-1 and TRBJ2-5; 10 bases are a match to TRBD2. The germline CDR1 and CDR2 sequences are MGHDK and SYGVNS. The CDR3 has 15 residues. The V segment lost 5 bases and the J segment 9 bases; nucleotides outside the gene matches: 12. The DNA of the CDR3 is TGTGCCAGCAGTTCGACTAGCGGGCCCCGCTGGGCCCAGTACTTC. It translates to CASSSTSGPRWAQYF.

V usage is TRBV28 and J usage is TRBJ1-4, with D perhaps TRBD1 (6 bases). Trimming stripped 2 bases from V and 4 bases from J, with 11 bases between. The CDR3 runs to 15 residues. Per the germline V gene, CDR1 is MDHEN and CDR2 is SYDVKM. CDR3 sequence: CASSLVGAGNEKLFF. The DNA of the CDR3 is TGTGCCAGCAGTTTAGTGGGGGCTGGTAATGAAAAACTGTTTTTT.

The chain links TRBV28 to TRBJ2-1, with 12 bases aligning to TRBD2. J lost 4 bases, V lost 2 bases, and 3 bases had no gene match. CDR1 is MDHEN, CDR2 SYDVKM, per germline. CDR3 size: 16 residues. CDR3 sequence: CASSLGTSGGYNEQFF. DNA for the CDR3: TGTGCCAGCAGTTTAGGAACTAGCGGGGGGTACAATGAGCAGTTCTTC.

This chain connects TRBV5-1 to TRBJ2-1, with 8 nucleotides matching TRBD1. This CDR3 region has 14 residues. Germline V gene lookup returns CDR1 SGHRS and CDR2 YFSETQ. V lost 2 bases to trimming and J lost 8 bases; unmatched junction nucleotides: 6. The CDR3 DNA reads as TGCGCCAGCAGCTTTGAGGACAGGGCGGATGAGCAGTTCTTC. This codes for CASSFEDRADEQFF.

The chain joins TRBV5-1 to TRBJ1-2; D is ambiguous. V lost 0 bases to trimming and J lost 4 bases, with 10 bases between them. The CDR3 runs 14 residues. CDR1 and CDR2 from the germline V gene are SGHRS and YFSETQ. CDR3 loop: CASSLGLPIYGYTF. As DNA, the CDR3 is TGCGCCAGCAGCTTGGGACTACCCATCTATGGCTACACCTTC.

V and J are TRBV7-9 and TRBJ1-4; no reliable D call. The CDR3 has 15 amino acids. V lost 5 bases, J lost 0 bases, and 10 bases lay in between. The germline V gene encodes CDR1 SEHNR and CDR2 FQNEAQ (reference sequence). In nucleotides, the CDR3 is TGTGCCAGCAGCATCCACACCTCAACTAATGAAAAACTGTTTTTT. Translating it yields CASSIHTSTNEKLFF.

The chain's CDR3 is CASSYSGTGEDTQYF. The CDR3 DNA reads TGCGCCAGCAGCTACTCCGGGACAGGGGAAGATACGCAGTATTTT. The rearrangement uses TRBV5-1 and TRBJ2-3; 10 positions agree with TRBD1. After removal of 3 bases from V and 5 bases from J, the junction contained 6 bases not matched to a gene. Germline assignment: CDR1 SGHRS and CDR2 YFSETQ. The CDR3 spans 15 residues.

This clone was seen only once. The chain joins TRBV9 to TRBJ2-1, with 8 bases matching TRBD1. Germline V gives CDR1 SGDLS, CDR2 YYNGEE. V gave up 0 bases and J gave up 7 bases; unmatched junction bases: 3. The CDR3 runs 14 residues. In DNA form, the CDR3 reads TGTGCCAGCAGCGTAGGGACAGGGTTGAATGAGCAGTTCTTC. Protein product: CASSVGTGLNEQFF.